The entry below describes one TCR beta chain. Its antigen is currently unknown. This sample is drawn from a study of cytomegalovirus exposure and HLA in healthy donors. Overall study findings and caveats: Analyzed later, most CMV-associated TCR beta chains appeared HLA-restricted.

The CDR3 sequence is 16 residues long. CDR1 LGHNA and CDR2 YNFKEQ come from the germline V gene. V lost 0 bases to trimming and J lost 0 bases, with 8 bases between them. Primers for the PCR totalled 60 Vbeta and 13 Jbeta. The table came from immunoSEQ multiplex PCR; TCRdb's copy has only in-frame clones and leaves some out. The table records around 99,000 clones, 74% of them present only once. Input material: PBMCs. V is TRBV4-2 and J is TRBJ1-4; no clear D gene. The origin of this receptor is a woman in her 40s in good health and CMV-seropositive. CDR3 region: CASSQDSGATNEKLFF. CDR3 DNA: TGTGCCAGCAGCCAAGATAGCGGGGCAACTAATGAAAAACTGTTTTTT.